This T cell receptor beta chain came from a study of T cells in Graves' hyperthyroidism and ophthalmopathy (dated by TCRdb to between 2018 and 2021). The study in broad terms: Peripheral blood samples were taken at the time of initial diagnosis, prior to any treatment. After sampling, hyperthyroidism patients received methimazole starting at 30 mg daily, and ophthalmopathy patients received high-dose intravenous methylprednisolone. In addition, the study compared T-cell repertoires in thyroid tissue and in blood from roughly 6 Graves' hyperthyroidism patients. TCR V-J signatures able to tell the groups apart were searched for in a discovery cohort of 90 to 100 patients, of whom around 43 had Graves' ophthalmopathy and 55 to 65 had stable Graves' hyperthyroidism. The paper reports TCR Vbeta CDR3 sequencing of 135 peripheral blood samples: under 45 ophthalmopathy, under 80 hyperthyroidism and 17 progressor patients. The roughly 100 discovery patients were divided at random into training and test sets in a 7:3 ratio. Whether ophthalmopathy could be predicted prospectively was tested in an independent validation cohort made up of 18 to 20 hyperthyroidism patients plus 17 patients who later progressed to ophthalmopathy. Overall study results and their limits: Most expanded thyroid clonotypes (frequency above 0.001) were also found in blood, which suggests that blood repertoires may mirror thyroid immune responses. Sample size was not statistically predetermined, and investigators were not blinded to group allocation. In validation, progression to ophthalmopathy was predicted by the model with nearly 71% sensitivity and 72% to 80% specificity, a median of about 6.4 months before onset. Ophthalmopathy was separated from stable hyperthyroidism by a 13 V-J signature model, with approximately 90% sensitivity and roughly 81% specificity obtained in cross-validation and 80%/75% obtained in testing.

The TCR beta CDR3 regions were amplified from the RNA transcripts. A first-round RT-PCR of the TCR CDR3 used the HTBI primer set with the Qiagen OneStep RT-PCR kit. Libraries were constructed in a second round of multiplex PCR, after which size selection and purification were performed. Paired-end sequencing of the libraries was performed with 100 bp reads on an Illumina HiSeq2000. The published analysis was carried out like this. SOAPnuke was used to process the raw data, with reads discarded if the reads contained adapters or uncalled bases, had a mean Phred below 15, or lacked an exact constant-primer or identifier match. COPE v1.2.5 was used to merge the high-quality paired reads, and each unique nucleotide sequence was defined as a clonotype. MiTCR v1.1 was used to align clonotypes to the IMGT TRBV, TRBD and TRBJ reference segments. Analysis was restricted to V-J combinations with a frequency above 0.0001, which covered roughly 99% of repertoires. A TCS score was defined as the ratio of F50 (clonal expansion) to E x V (chaos), with BLOSUM62-based TCRdist applied between CDR3 peptides within each V-J. Welch's t-statistics and random forest reduced fewer than 600 V-J features to 13, which were used in a naive Bayes classifier (R e1071). TCRdb's own reprocessing of the public reads used fastp at Q25 and MiXCR and kept productive beta chains. Under each unique CDR3 protein, matching rows form one entry showing the most common genes and DNA. The V and J calls and clone size are TCRdb's, not the authors'. For this sample there are around 190,000 distinct CDR3 sequences; about a sixth appear just once. Approximately 56% of the sample belongs to the ten largest clones.

As for this clonotype: Its antigen is currently not known. Per-base qualities were not stored, and no clone one base away is much larger.

Stable Graves' hyperthyroidism was defined as the absence of progression to ophthalmopathy over 18 months of follow-up. Hyperthyroidism patients were newly diagnosed, had a disease duration of under 2 months, and were aged 18 to 65 years. Patients with uncontrolled infections, other autoimmune diseases, pregnancy or lactation were excluded. Clinical symptoms, serum thyroxine and TRAb, thyroid ultrasound, and orbital computed tomography formed the basis for the diagnoses. PBMCs were isolated from 10 ml of fresh peripheral blood by Ficoll-Paque density gradient centrifugation. Total RNA was extracted using Trizol reagent, and RNA quality was assessed on an Agilent 2100 Bioanalyzer. There are 13 amino acids in the CDR3, from cysteine to phenylalanine inclusive. Only the CDR3 DNA stays, 39 bases, in frame from base 1. The germline V gene yields SQVTM for CDR1 and ANQGSEA for CDR2. The junction carries 11 bases between V and J, which are trimmed by 8 bases and 0 bases respectively.

Sequences were obtained from blood. The source of this sequence is a woman between 45 and 60 years old with Graves' hyperthyroidism. The chain is encoded by TRBV29-1 joined to TRBJ1-3; the D gene assignment is ambiguous. The CDR3: CSILESSGNTIYF. The base sequence is TGCAGCATCCTTGAGAGCTCTGGAAACACCATATATTTT.